These 5 T cell receptor beta chains share one sample of origin, sequenced in a study of blood T cell repertoires in COVID-19. Only in-frame clones appear in the TCRdb table, and some are missing; sequencing was by immunoSEQ multiplex PCR. The sample has roughly 97,000 clones; about 80% are singletons. The sequenced material came from peripheral blood. These receptors came from a man in his sixties or seventies with acute or convalescent COVID-19.

This chain uses TRBV3-1 (or the pseudogene TRBV3-2) with TRBJ2-2; 10 bases agree with TRBD1. With 4 bases clipped from V and 5 bases from J, the junction kept 10 bases outside the gene matches. The CDR3 is 17 amino acids. From germline, CDR1 is LGHDT and CDR2 YNNKEL (reference sequence). The CDR3 reads CASSPWGQGRKTGELFF. The CDR3 DNA follows: TGTGCCAGCAGCCCCTGGGGACAGGGGAGGAAAACCGGGGAGCTGTTTTTT.

J is TRBJ2-7 and V is TRBV4-1; 10 positions agree with TRBD1. V shed 4 bases, J shed 3 bases, and the junction held 6 bases outside the gene matches. The CDR3 length is 15 residues. CDR1 MGHRA and CDR2 YSYEKL come from the germline V gene. The CDR3 bases are TGCGCCAGCAGCCCAACACGGGACAGGGGCTACGAGCAGTACTTC. Translated: CASSPTRDRGYEQYF.

The V and J genes are TRBV24-1 and TRBJ2-3; perhaps TRBD2 as D (6 bases). The CDR3 extends over 11 amino acids. With 8 bases removed from V and 7 bases from J, the gap between germline ends came to 9 bases. Germline V CDR1 and CDR2: KGHDR, SFDVKD. The CDR3 sequence is CATMGGNTQYF. Here the CDR3 DNA reads TGTGCCACCATGGGGGGTAATACGCAGTATTTT.

This CDR3 reads CASNPTGFNEKLFF. As DNA, the CDR3 is TGTGCCAGCAACCCGACAGGATTTAATGAAAAACTGTTTTTT. V usage is TRBV27 and J usage is TRBJ1-4; D may be TRBD1 (6 bases). CDR3 length equals 14 residues. V was pared by 7 bases and J by 4 bases, with 13 bases between. Germline V gene lookup returns CDR1 MNHEY and CDR2 SMNVEV (reference sequence).

The sample holds one count of this clone. The rearrangement uses TRBV12-3 or TRBV12-4 and TRBJ1-2, with 7 bases identical to TRBD1. The CDR3 runs 13 residues. Unmatched junction bases numbered 4, after V lost 2 bases and J lost 7 bases. The CDR3 coding sequence is TGTGCCAGCAGTTTAACAACAGGGGTTGGCTACACCTTC. Residues: CASSLTTGVGYTF.